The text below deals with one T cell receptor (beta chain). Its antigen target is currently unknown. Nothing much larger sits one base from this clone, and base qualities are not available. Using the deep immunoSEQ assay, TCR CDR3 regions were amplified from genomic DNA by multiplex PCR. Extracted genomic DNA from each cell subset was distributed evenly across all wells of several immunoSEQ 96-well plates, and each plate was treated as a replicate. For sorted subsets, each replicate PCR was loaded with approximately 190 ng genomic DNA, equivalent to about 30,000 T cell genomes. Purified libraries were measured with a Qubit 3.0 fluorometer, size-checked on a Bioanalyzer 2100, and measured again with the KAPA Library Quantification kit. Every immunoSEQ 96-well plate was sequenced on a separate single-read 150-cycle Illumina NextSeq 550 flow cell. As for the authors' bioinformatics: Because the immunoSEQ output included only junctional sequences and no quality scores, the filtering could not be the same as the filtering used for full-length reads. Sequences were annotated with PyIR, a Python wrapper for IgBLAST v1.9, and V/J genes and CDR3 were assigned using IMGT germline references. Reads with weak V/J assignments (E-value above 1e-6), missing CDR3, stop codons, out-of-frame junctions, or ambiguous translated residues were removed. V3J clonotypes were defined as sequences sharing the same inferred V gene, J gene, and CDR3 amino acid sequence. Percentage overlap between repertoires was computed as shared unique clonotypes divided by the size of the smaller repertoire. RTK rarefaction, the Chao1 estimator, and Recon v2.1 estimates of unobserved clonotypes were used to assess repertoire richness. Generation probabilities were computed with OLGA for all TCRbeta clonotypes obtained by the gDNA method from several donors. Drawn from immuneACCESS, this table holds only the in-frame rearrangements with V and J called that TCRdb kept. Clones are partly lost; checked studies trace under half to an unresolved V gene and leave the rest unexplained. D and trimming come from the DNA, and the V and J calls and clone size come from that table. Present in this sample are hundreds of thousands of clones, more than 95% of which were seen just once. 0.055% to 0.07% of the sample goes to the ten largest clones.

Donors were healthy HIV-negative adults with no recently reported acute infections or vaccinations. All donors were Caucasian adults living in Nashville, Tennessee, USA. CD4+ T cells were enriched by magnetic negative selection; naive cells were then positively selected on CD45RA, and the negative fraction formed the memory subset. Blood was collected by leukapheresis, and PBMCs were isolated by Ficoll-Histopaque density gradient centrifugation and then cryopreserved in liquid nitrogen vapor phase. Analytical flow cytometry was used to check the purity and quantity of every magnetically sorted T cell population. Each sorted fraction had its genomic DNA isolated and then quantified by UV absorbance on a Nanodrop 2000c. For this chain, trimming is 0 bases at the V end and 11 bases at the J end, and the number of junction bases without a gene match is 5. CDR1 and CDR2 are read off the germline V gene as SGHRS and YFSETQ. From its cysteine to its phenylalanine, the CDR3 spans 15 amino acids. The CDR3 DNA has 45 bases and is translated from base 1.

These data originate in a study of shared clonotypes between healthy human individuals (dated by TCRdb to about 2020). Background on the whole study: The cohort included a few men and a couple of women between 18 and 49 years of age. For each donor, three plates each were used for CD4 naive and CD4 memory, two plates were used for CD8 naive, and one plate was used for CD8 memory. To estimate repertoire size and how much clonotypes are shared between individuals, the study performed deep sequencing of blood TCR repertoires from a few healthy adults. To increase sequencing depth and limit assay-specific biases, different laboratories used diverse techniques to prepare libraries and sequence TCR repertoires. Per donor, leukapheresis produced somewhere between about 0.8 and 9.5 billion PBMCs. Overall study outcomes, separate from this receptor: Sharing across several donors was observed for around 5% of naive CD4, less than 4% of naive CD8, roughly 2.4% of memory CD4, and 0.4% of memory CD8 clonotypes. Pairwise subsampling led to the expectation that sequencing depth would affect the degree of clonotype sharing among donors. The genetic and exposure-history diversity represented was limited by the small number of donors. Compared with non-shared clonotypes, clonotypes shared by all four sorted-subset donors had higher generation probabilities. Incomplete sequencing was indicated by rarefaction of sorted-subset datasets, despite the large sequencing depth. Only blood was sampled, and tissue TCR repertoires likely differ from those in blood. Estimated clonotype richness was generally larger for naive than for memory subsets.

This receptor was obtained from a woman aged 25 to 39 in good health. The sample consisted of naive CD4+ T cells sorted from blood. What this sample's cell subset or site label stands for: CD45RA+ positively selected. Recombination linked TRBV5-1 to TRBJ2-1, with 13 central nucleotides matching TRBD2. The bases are TGCGCCAGCAGCTTGGAACTAGCGGGAGGGCGGCAGCAGTTCTTC. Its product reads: CASSLELAGGRQQFF.